This T cell receptor (beta chain) was recovered during a study of cytomegalovirus exposure and HLA in healthy donors. About the study: A previous analysis identified approximately 120 million unique TCR beta sequences derived from around 180 million T cells.

Germline values: CDR1 MDHEN, CDR2 SYDVKM. The CDR3 length is 15 residues. Trimming shortened V by 3 bases and J by 0 bases, and 12 bases separated the two germline ends. Study-wide findings and caveats: A later analysis showed TCR association rates differing by HLA locus, peaking at DRB1 and lowest at HLA-C.

Those who donated were healthy bone marrow donors. To note about this clone: The target antigen is unknown.

Primers included in the PCR were 60 Vbeta and 13 Jbeta primers. Method: immunoSEQ multiplex PCR; TCRdb's copy keeps in-frame clones and lacks some. The sample has fewer than 200,000 clones; approximately 78% are singletons. The sequence was obtained from a woman between 18 and 29 years old in good health and CMV-seronegative. V gene TRBV28 combines with J gene TRBJ2-7; perhaps TRBD1 as D (6 bases). The specimen was PBMCs. DNA of the CDR3: TGTGCCAGCAGTTTCCCGGGACACTTCTCCTACGAGCAGTACTTC. Residues: CASSFPGHFSYEQYF.